Below are 13 T cell receptor beta chains sequenced from a single sample in a study of somatic mutations in cytotoxic T cells in rheumatoid arthritis. The data were produced by immunoSEQ multiplex PCR, yet TCRdb's version contains in-frame clones alone and is incomplete. The sample includes 30,000 to 45,000 clones, more than 80% of them seen just once. Sequencing was done on a sample of CD8+ T cells sorted from blood. Receptors originate from a man in his forties in good health.

The chain carries TRBV4-1 and TRBJ2-3; D perhaps matches TRBD1 (7 bases). This CDR3 has 14 amino acids. Trimming took 3 bases from V and 4 from J, leaving 11 bases between them. CDR1 is MGHRA and CDR2 is YSYEKL in the germline V gene. The CDR3, as DNA: TGCGCCAGCAGCCAGGTCAGGGGGGCAGATACGCAGTATTTT. Amino acids: CASSQVRGADTQYF.

This clone was observed once. This chain uses TRBV4-2 with TRBJ2-3; TRBD1 aligns across 9 bases. CDR3 length: 15 amino acids. V dropped 5 bases and J dropped 2; count of bases not matched to a gene: 5. The germline gives CDR1 LGHNA, CDR2 YNFKEQ. In DNA, the CDR3 is TGTGCCAGCAGCTCCAGGACAGGGGACACAGATACGCAGTATTTT. This gives the protein CASSSRTGDTDTQYF.

The rearrangement uses TRBV10-1 and TRBJ2-1; D unclear. This CDR3 is built from 13 residues. Deletions cut 3 bases from V and 7 bases from J, with 10 bases between. Per the germline V gene, CDR1 is WNHNN and CDR2 is SYGVQD (reference sequence). DNA for the CDR3: TGCGCCAGCAGTGAATCGCGCGAAAATGAGCAGTTCTTC. Translated: CASSESRENEQFF.

The chain couples TRBV2 to TRBJ1-4, with D tentatively TRBD1 (6 bases). The germline V gene encodes CDR1 SNHLY and CDR2 FYNNEI. The CDR3 totals 15 residues. Between the trimmed V and J ends, which lost 5 bases and 0 bases, there was a span of 10 bases. CDR3 loop: CASSPGHTTNEKLFF. The DNA of the CDR3 is TGTGCCAGCAGTCCGGGACACACAACTAATGAAAAACTGTTTTTT.

The V and J genes are TRBV29-1 and TRBJ1-2, with 9 bases lining up with TRBD1. Unmatched junction bases numbered 6, after V lost 6 bases and J lost 4 bases. Germline V CDR1 and CDR2: SQVTM, ANQGSEA. The CDR3 loop spans 13 amino acids. DNA for the CDR3: TGCAGCGTCTCCGGGACAGGGTCCTATGGCTACACCTTC. It codes for CSVSGTGSYGYTF.

V and J are TRBV29-1 and TRBJ2-7; 9 positions match TRBD1. Germline lookup yields CDR1 SQVTM and CDR2 ANQGSEA. CDR3 length: 13 amino acids. V gave up 7 bases and J gave up 5 bases; unmatched junction bases: 9. This CDR3 is CSGARWTGDEQYF. CDR3 nucleotide sequence: TGCAGCGGGGCTCGTTGGACAGGGGACGAGCAGTACTTC.

The chain is built from TRBV30 and TRBJ2-2; D unresolved. Germline CDR1 and CDR2: GTSNPN and SVGIG (reference sequence). The CDR3 has 15 residues. The V gene lost 0 bases and the J gene lost 3 bases, with 11 bases spanning the gap. The CDR3 DNA is TGTGCCTGGAGTGTACCCGGCCGCGACACCGGGGAGCTGTTTTTT. Its protein is CAWSVPGRDTGELFF.

The chain is built from TRBV7-9 and TRBJ2-5, with 9 bases matching TRBD1. Losses at the gene ends were 4 bases for V and 1 base for J; bases not matched to a gene: 10. This CDR3 has 17 residues. Per the germline V gene, CDR1 is SEHNR and CDR2 is FQNEAQ (reference sequence). This chain's CDR3 is CASSSGTGRRGQETQYF. CDR3 coding DNA: TGTGCCAGCAGCTCGGGGACAGGGCGGAGAGGCCAAGAGACCCAGTACTTC.

The chain combines TRBV18 with TRBJ2-5, with D tentatively TRBD2 (5 bases). Trimming took 3 bases from V and 5 from J, leaving 13 bases between them. Germline V gene lookup returns CDR1 KGHSH and CDR2 LQKENI. This CDR3 has 14 amino acids. The CDR3 nucleotides read TGTGCCAGCTCACCTAGGCCGGGGTGGGAGACCCAGTACTTC. It yields the protein CASSPRPGWETQYF. Combining the CDR3 with reference TRBV18 and TRBJ2-5 gives the whole variable domain NAGVMQNPRHLVRRRGQEARLRCSPMKGHSHVYWYRQLPEEGLKFMVYLQKENIIDESGMPKERFSAEFPKEGPSILRIQQVVRGDSAAYFCASSPRPGWETQYFGPGTRLLVL.

V gene TRBV21-1 combines with J gene TRBJ1-2; the table assigns TRBD1, which was not confirmed against the DNA. TRBV21-1 is described as a pseudogene. The CDR3 totals 19 residues. In DNA form, the CDR3 reads TGTGCCAGCAGCAAACCTCGGGGGACAGGGAGAGGAAGGAACTATGGCTACACCTTC. Amino acid sequence: CASSKPRGTGRGRNYGYTF.

V and J are TRBV4-3 and TRBJ2-7; D is undetermined. Looked up from germline, CDR1 is LGHNA and CDR2 is YSLEER. V was clipped by 0 bases and J by 0 bases, with 6 bases between them. The CDR3 spans 14 residues. The CDR3 is CASSQDLDSYEQYF. CDR3 sequence (DNA): TGCGCCAGCAGCCAAGACTTAGACTCCTACGAGCAGTACTTC.

V and J are TRBV30 and TRBJ2-7, with D perhaps being TRBD1 or TRBD2 (5 bases each). The CDR3 extends over 13 amino acids. V was pared by 4 bases and J by 1 base, with 11 bases between. The germline CDR1 and CDR2 sequences are GTSNPN and SVGIG (reference sequence). Here the CDR3 reads CAWTRGVSYEQYF. Written as DNA, the CDR3 is TGTGCCTGGACCCGAGGGGTTTCCTACGAGCAGTACTTC.

This chain joins TRBV10-1 and TRBJ2-1; 9 bases align to TRBD2. V lost 0 bases and J lost 5; bases outside the gene matches: 11. Per germline, CDR1 WNHNN and CDR2 SYGVQD (reference sequence). This CDR3 region has 18 residues. This CDR3 reads CASSESLERAGGHNEQFF. The CDR3 coding sequence is TGCGCCAGCAGTGAGTCACTGGAACGGGCGGGAGGGCACAATGAGCAGTTCTTC.